The T cell receptor beta chain under discussion was sequenced for a study of radiation and T cells in renal cell carcinoma. General study points: Only small tumor regions of roughly 0.96 g were sampled.

As to treatment: treatment-naive control, cytoreductive nephrectomy. Control samples are tumors resected by cytoreductive nephrectomy without prior radiation. Turning to this clone: Its specificity is not known.

Here immunoSEQ multiplex PCR was the method, and the copy in TCRdb shows in-frame clones only, minus some. Of more than 10,000 clones in the sample, around 50% were seen once. Sequencing was performed on tumor tissue, taken from a patient whose treatment was nephrectomy without radiotherapy. This sequence originates from a middle-aged man with renal cell carcinoma.

CDR3 in DNA: TGTGCCAGCTCACCATCCGGGTCAGCCTACGAGCAGTACTTC. This codes for CASSPSGSAYEQYF. V gene TRBV18 combines with J gene TRBJ2-7, with unresolved D. The CDR3 is 14 residues long. V lost 2 bases and J lost 2, with 10 bases in between. Germline V gene lookup returns CDR1 KGHSH and CDR2 LQKENI.